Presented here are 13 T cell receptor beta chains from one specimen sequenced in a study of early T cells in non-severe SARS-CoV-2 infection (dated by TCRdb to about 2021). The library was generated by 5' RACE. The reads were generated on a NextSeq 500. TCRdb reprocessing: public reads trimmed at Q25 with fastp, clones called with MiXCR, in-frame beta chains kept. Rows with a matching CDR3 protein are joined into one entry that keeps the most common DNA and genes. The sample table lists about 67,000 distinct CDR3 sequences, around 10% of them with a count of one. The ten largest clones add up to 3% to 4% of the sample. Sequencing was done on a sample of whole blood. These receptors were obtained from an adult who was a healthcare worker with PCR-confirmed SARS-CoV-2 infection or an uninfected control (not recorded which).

The CDR3 DNA sequence: TGTGCCAGCAGCTCCGACCAGGGGGTGGGTGAAAAACTGTTTTTT. It codes for CASSSDQGVGEKLFF. This chain links TRBV7-9 with TRBJ1-4; 7 bases match TRBD1. CDR1 and CDR2 (germline): SEHNR, FQNEAQ (reference sequence). This CDR3 is built from 15 residues. V dropped 4 bases and J dropped 7; count of bases not matched to a gene: 9. The full variable domain, with the rest looked up from reference TRBV7-9 and TRBJ1-4, is DTGVSQNPRHKITKRGQNVTFRCDPISEHNRLYWYRQTLGQGPEFLTYFQNEAQLEKSRLLSDRFSAERPKGSFSTLEIQRTEQGDSAMYLCASSSDQGVGEKLFFGSGTQLSVL.

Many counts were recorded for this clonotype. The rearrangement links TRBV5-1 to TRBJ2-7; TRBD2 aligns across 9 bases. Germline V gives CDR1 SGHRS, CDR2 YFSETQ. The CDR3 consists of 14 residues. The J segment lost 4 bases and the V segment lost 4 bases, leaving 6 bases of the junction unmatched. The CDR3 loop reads CASSAFAGGYEQYF. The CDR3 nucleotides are TGCGCCAGCAGCGCCTTTGCGGGAGGGTACGAGCAGTACTTC. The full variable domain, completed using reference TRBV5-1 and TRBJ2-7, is KAGVTQTPRYLIKTRGQQVTLSCSPISGHRSVSWYQQTPGQGLQFLFEYFSETQRNKGNFPGRFSGRQFSNSRSEMNVSTLELGDSALYLCASSAFAGGYEQYFGPGTRLTVT.

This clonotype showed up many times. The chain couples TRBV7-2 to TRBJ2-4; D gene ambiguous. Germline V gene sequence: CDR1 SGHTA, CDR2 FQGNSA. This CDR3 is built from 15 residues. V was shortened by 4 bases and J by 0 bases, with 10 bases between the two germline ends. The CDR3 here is CASSSQPLAKNIQYF. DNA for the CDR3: TGTGCCAGCAGCTCCCAGCCCCTAGCCAAAAACATTCAGTACTTC.

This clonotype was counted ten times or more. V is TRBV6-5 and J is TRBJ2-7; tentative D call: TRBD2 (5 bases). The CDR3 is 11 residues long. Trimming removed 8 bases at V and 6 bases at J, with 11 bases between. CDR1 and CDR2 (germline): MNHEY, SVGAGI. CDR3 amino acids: CASGRESEQYF. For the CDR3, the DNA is TGTGCCAGCGGGAGAGAATCCGAGCAGTACTTC.

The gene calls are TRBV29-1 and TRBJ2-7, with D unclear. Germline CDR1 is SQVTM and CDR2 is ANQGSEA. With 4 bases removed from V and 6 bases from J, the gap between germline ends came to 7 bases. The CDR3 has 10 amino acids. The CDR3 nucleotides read TGCAGCGTTGTTCACTCCGAGCAGTACTTC. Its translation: CSVVHSEQYF.

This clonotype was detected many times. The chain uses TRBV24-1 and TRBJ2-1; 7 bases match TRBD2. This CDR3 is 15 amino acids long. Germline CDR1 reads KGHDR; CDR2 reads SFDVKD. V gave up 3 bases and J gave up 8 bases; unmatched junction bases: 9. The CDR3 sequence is CATSDQGGAGYEQFF. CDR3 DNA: TGTGCCACCAGTGATCAGGGAGGGGCAGGGTATGAGCAGTTCTTC.

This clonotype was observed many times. The CDR3 here is CASSLGQITGELFF. In DNA form, the CDR3 reads TGTGCCAGCAGCTTAGGCCAGATCACCGGGGAGCTGTTTTTT. This chain uses TRBV11-2 with TRBJ2-2, with D unclear. Germline V gene sequence: CDR1 SGHAT, CDR2 FQNNGV. The ends were cut back, 1 base at V and 4 bases at J, with 7 bases in the middle. This CDR3 has 14 residues. The whole variable domain, filled in from reference TRBV11-2 and TRBJ2-2, reads EAGVAQSPRYKIIEKRQSVAFWCNPISGHATLYWYQQILGQGPKLLIQFQNNGVVDDSQLPKDRFSAERLKGVDSTLKIQPAKLEDSAVYLCASSLGQITGELFFGEGSRLTVL.

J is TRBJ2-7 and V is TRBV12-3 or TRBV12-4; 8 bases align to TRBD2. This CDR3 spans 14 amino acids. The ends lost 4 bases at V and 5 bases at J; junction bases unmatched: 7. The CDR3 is CASSWVTGGDEQYF. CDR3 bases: TGTGCCAGCAGTTGGGTCACCGGGGGGGACGAGCAGTACTTC.

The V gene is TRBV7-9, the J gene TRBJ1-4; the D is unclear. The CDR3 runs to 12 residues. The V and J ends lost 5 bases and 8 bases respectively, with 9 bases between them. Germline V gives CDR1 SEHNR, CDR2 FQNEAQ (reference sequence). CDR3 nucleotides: TGTGCCAGCAGCCCGACACCCGAAAAACTGTTTTTT. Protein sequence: CASSPTPEKLFF. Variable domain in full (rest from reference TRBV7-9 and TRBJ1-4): DTGVSQNPRHKITKRGQNVTFRCDPISEHNRLYWYRQTLGQGPEFLTYFQNEAQLEKSRLLSDRFSAERPKGSFSTLEIQRTEQGDSAMYLCASSPTPEKLFFGSGTQLSVL.

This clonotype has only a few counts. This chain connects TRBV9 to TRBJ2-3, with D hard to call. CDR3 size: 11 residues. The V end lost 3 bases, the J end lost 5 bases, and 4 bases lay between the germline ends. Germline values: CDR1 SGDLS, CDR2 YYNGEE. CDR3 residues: CASSAGDTQYF. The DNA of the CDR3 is TGTGCCAGCAGCGCCGGAGATACGCAGTATTTT.

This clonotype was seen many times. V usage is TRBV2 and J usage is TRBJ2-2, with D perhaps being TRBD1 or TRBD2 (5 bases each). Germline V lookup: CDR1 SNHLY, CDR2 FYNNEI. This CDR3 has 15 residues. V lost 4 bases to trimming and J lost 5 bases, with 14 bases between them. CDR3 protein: CASSAQGRQTGELFF. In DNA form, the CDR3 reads TGTGCCAGCAGTGCCCAGGGACGTCAGACCGGGGAGCTGTTTTTT.

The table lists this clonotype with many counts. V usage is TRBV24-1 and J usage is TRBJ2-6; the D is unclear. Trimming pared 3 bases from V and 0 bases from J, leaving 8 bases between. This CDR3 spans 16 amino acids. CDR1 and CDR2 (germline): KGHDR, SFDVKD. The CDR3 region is CATSDTDRSGANVLTF. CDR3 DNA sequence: TGTGCCACCAGTGATACCGACCGCTCTGGGGCCAACGTCCTGACTTTC.

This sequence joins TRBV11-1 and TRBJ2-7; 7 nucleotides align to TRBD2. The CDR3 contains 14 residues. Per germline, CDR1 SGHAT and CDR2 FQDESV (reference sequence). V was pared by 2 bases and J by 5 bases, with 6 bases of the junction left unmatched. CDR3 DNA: TGTGCCAGCAGCTTAACGACGGGAGGAAACGAGCAGTACTTC. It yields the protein CASSLTTGGNEQYF.